The 31 T cell receptor beta chains below come from one sample, sequenced in a study of blood T cell repertoires in COVID-19. The repertoire was sequenced with immunoSEQ multiplex PCR; TCRdb's copy has only in-frame clones and lacks some. Of under 300,000 clones in the sample, over 75% were seen once. The sample comprised PBMCs or T cells enriched from blood (not recorded which). Receptors originate from a woman under 40 who had recovered from COVID-19.

This chain joins TRBV30 and TRBJ1-1, with TRBD1 as a possible D gene (5 bases). The germline V and J ends were trimmed by 6 bases and 8 bases, with 13 bases remaining between them. This CDR3 has 11 residues. Germline V gene sequence: CDR1 GTSNPN, CDR2 SVGIG (reference sequence). CDR3 residues: CACGAGPEAFF. CDR3 bases: TGTGCCTGCGGTGCGGGGCCCGAAGCTTTCTTT.

The genes are TRBV5-1 and TRBJ2-3; 15 bases fit TRBD2. Germline V gene sequence: CDR1 SGHRS, CDR2 YFSETQ. There are 17 residues in the CDR3. The trim removed 5 bases at V and 5 bases at J, leaving 9 bases unmatched. In DNA, the CDR3 is TGCGCCAGCAGAGGACTAGCGGGAGGGCCACTAGGAGATACGCAGTATTTT. Its protein product is CASRGLAGGPLGDTQYF. The complete variable domain, with remaining parts taken from reference TRBV5-1 and TRBJ2-3, reads KAGVTQTPRYLIKTRGQQVTLSCSPISGHRSVSWYQQTPGQGLQFLFEYFSETQRNKGNFPGRFSGRQFSNSRSEMNVSTLELGDSALYLCASRGLAGGPLGDTQYFGPGTRLTVL.

The rearrangement joins TRBV28 to TRBJ1-1; D possibly corresponds to TRBD1 (6 bases). The V gene's germline CDR1 is MDHEN and CDR2 SYDVKM. V was cut by 5 bases and J by 5 bases, with 18 bases left in between. This CDR3 has 15 amino acids. The CDR3 region is CASSPTRGFGTEAFF. The CDR3 coding sequence is TGTGCCAGCAGTCCCACCAGGGGATTTGGGACTGAAGCTTTCTTT.

The rearrangement uses TRBV5-1 and TRBJ2-3, with 14 bases identical to TRBD2. This CDR3 has 18 residues. Trimming cost V 0 bases and J 3 bases; bases outside gene matches: 6. CDR1 and CDR2 from the germline V gene are SGHRS and YFSETQ. The CDR3 here is CASSLGGTSGGRTDTQYF. DNA of the CDR3: TGCGCCAGCAGCTTGGGCGGGACTAGCGGGGGACGAACAGATACGCAGTATTTT.

This chain links TRBV9 with TRBJ2-1, with 10 positions matching TRBD2. The junction had 7 bases not matched to a gene; V was cut back by 4 bases and J by 6 bases. The V gene's germline CDR1 is SGDLS and CDR2 YYNGEE. This CDR3 has 15 residues. In DNA form, the CDR3 reads TGTGCCAGCAGCACCTCCGGGACTAGCGCCAATGAGCAGTTCTTC. This codes for CASSTSGTSANEQFF.

The V call is TRBV19, the J call TRBJ1-5; D is ambiguous. CDR1 and CDR2 (germline): LNHDA, SQIVND (reference sequence). CDR3 length equals 13 residues. V dropped 3 bases and J dropped 6 bases, with 9 bases sitting between them. CDR3 nucleotide sequence: TGTGCCAGTAGTATGAGGGTGGGTCAGCCCCAGCATTTT. It codes for CASSMRVGQPQHF.

The V call is TRBV19, the J call TRBJ1-2, with D tentatively TRBD1 (6 bases). The CDR3 covers 10 residues. V lost 7 bases and J 6 bases, leaving 6 bases between the germline ends. The germline CDR1 and CDR2 sequences are LNHDA and SQIVND (reference sequence). The CDR3 here is CASTGDGYTF. DNA for the CDR3: TGTGCCAGTACAGGGGATGGCTACACCTTC.

The gene calls are TRBV28 and TRBJ2-1; TRBD2 aligns across 11 bases. CDR3 length equals 19 residues. The V segment lost 8 bases and the J segment 2 bases; nucleotides outside the gene matches: 17. Germline CDR1 reads MDHEN; CDR2 reads SYDVKM. The CDR3, as DNA: TGTGCCAGCGAAGAACAGACCGGGACTAGCGGACAAACCTACAATGAGCAGTTCTTC. Translated: CASEEQTGTSGQTYNEQFF.

The rearrangement uses TRBV30 and TRBJ2-7; 7 bases map to TRBD2. The CDR3 covers 15 residues. CDR1 and CDR2 (germline): GTSNPN, SVGIG (reference sequence). The junction had 14 bases not matched to a gene; V was cut back by 3 bases and J by 6 bases. CDR3 sequence: CAWSPGTNLGGEQYF. The DNA for the CDR3 is TGTGCCTGGAGCCCCGGGACTAACCTCGGCGGCGAGCAGTACTTC.

The genes are TRBV7-3 and TRBJ2-1, with a possible D match to TRBD2 (6 bases). The CDR3 spans 13 residues. Germline-derived CDR1 and CDR2 are SGHTA and FQGTGA. The V end lost 4 bases, the J end lost 7 bases, and 11 bases lay between the germline ends. This CDR3 is CASSSGLSNEQFF. CDR3 DNA: TGTGCCAGCAGCTCCGGACTATCGAATGAGCAGTTCTTC. Supplemented by reference TRBV7-3 and TRBJ2-1, the full variable domain reads GAGVSQTPSNKVTEKGKYVELRCDPISGHTALYWYRQSLGQGPEFLIYFQGTGAADDSGLPNDRFFAVRPEGSVSTLKIQRTERGDSAVYLCASSSGLSNEQFFGPGTRLTVL.

This rearrangement joins TRBV5-1 to TRBJ2-3, with 14 bases identical to TRBD2. The CDR3 has 15 residues. The ends lost 3 bases at V and 4 bases at J; junction bases unmatched: 1. The V gene's germline CDR1 is SGHRS and CDR2 YFSETQ. The CDR3 reads CASSSTSGGADTQYF. The DNA of the CDR3 is TGCGCCAGCAGCTCGACTAGCGGGGGGGCAGATACGCAGTATTTT. Drawing the rest from reference TRBV5-1 and TRBJ2-3, the complete variable domain is KAGVTQTPRYLIKTRGQQVTLSCSPISGHRSVSWYQQTPGQGLQFLFEYFSETQRNKGNFPGRFSGRQFSNSRSEMNVSTLELGDSALYLCASSSTSGGADTQYFGPGTRLTVL.

This clone was picked up one time. This chain joins TRBV2 and TRBJ2-1, with D perhaps matching TRBD2 (5 bases). The V gene's germline CDR1 is SNHLY and CDR2 FYNNEI. The CDR3 length is 16 residues. The V end lost 9 bases, the J end lost 1 base, and 19 bases lay between the germline ends. The CDR3 protein is CASRVGVLTSYNEQFF. The CDR3 region has the DNA TGTGCCAGTCGCGTGGGAGTCCTAACTTCCTACAATGAGCAGTTCTTC.

The V call is TRBV19, the J call TRBJ1-2; D is perhaps TRBD1 (6 bases). CDR1 is LNHDA and CDR2 is SQIVND in the germline V gene (reference sequence). This CDR3 is built from 14 residues. With 5 bases removed from V and 4 bases from J, the gap between germline ends came to 14 bases. CDR3 sequence (DNA): TGTGCCAGTAGTTTTTGGGGGCGCCCCTATGGCTACACCTTC. It yields the protein CASSFWGRPYGYTF.

This clone was seen a few times. The chain carries TRBV3-1 (or the pseudogene TRBV3-2) and TRBJ2-7; D possibly corresponds to TRBD1 (6 bases). CDR1 and CDR2 from the germline V gene are LGHDT and YNNKEL (reference sequence). This CDR3 has 15 amino acids. V was cut by 3 bases and J by 0 bases, with 12 bases left in between. As DNA, the CDR3 is TGTGCCAGCAGCCAGCGACAGGACAGCTCCTACGAGCAGTACTTC. Translated, it gives CASSQRQDSSYEQYF.

The chain recombines TRBV3-1 (or the pseudogene TRBV3-2) with TRBJ2-2; perhaps TRBD2 as D (6 bases). The CDR3 runs to 13 residues. CDR1 LGHDT and CDR2 YNNKEL come from the germline V gene (reference sequence). Trimming took 4 bases from V and 3 from J, leaving 6 bases between them. CDR3 in DNA: TGTGCCAGCAGCCGGAGGGACACCGGGGAGCTGTTTTTT. Amino acids: CASSRRDTGELFF.

This clone has only a few counts. This sequence joins TRBV2 and TRBJ1-2; TRBD1 might be the D (6 bases). The V end was cut by 2 bases, the J end by 9 bases, with 10 bases between. There are 12 residues in the CDR3. Germline CDR1 is SNHLY and CDR2 is FYNNEI. The CDR3 DNA is TGTGCCAGCAGTGAACGGGGGGCGAGCTACACCTTC. It specifies CASSERGASYTF. Complete variable domain (other parts from reference TRBV2 and TRBJ1-2): EPEVTQTPSHQVTQMGQEVILRCVPISNHLYFYWYRQILGQKVEFLVSFYNNEISEKSEIFDDQFSVERPDGSNFTLKIRSTKLEDSAMYFCASSERGASYTFGSGTRLTVV.

This clone was counted a few times. This rearrangement joins TRBV11-3 to TRBJ1-6; TRBD1 is a possible D gene (6 bases). V gave up 5 bases and J gave up 7 bases, with 12 bases separating them. The CDR3 length is 14 residues. Germline CDR1 SGHNT, CDR2 YENEEA. The CDR3 nucleotides read TGTGCCAGCAGCCCCGACAGGAACAATTCACCCCTCCACTTT. It specifies CASSPDRNNSPLHF. The full variable domain, its missing parts supplied by reference TRBV11-3 and TRBJ1-6, is EAGVVQSPRYKIIEKKQPVAFWCNPISGHNTLYWYLQNLGQGPELLIRYENEEAVDDSQLPKDRFSAERLKGVDSTLKIQPAELGDSAVYLCASSPDRNNSPLHFGNGTRLTVT.

The V call is TRBV12-3 or TRBV12-4, the J call TRBJ1-1; D unresolved. Trimming cost V 8 bases and J 0 bases, with 10 bases left between them. CDR3 length equals 13 residues. CDR3 loop: CASAAQMNTEAFF. CDR3 DNA: TGTGCCAGCGCGGCCCAGATGAACACTGAAGCTTTCTTT.

The chain is built from TRBV4-3 and TRBJ1-1; D may be TRBD1 (6 bases). The CDR3 is made up of 14 amino acids. The V gene's germline CDR1 is LGHNA and CDR2 YSLEER. V was trimmed by 0 bases and J by 3 bases, leaving 8 bases between them. The CDR3 loop is CASSQEAGDTEAFF. For the CDR3, the DNA is TGCGCCAGCAGCCAAGAGGCAGGGGACACTGAAGCTTTCTTT.

V and J are TRBV18 and TRBJ2-7; 7 positions match TRBD1. The CDR3 runs 15 residues. V trimming: 6 bases; J trimming: 3 bases; junction bases outside the gene matches: 11. The germline V gene has CDR1 KGHSH and CDR2 LQKENI. The CDR3 here is CASSRTGWDSYEQYF. CDR3 nucleotide sequence: TGTGCCAGCTCTAGGACAGGTTGGGACAGCTACGAGCAGTACTTC.

The chain combines TRBV18 with TRBJ1-2; 9 bases line up with TRBD1. Germline values: CDR1 KGHSH, CDR2 LQKENI. V shed 6 bases and J 6 bases; nucleotides not matched to a gene: 8. The CDR3 spans 14 residues. This CDR3 reads CASSPDWTGDGYTF. CDR3 bases: TGTGCCAGCTCCCCAGATTGGACAGGGGATGGCTACACCTTC.

The rearrangement links TRBV2 to TRBJ2-5; D not resolved. The CDR3 is 10 residues long. Between the trimmed V and J ends, which lost 6 bases and 3 bases, there was a span of 2 bases. Germline loops: CDR1 SNHLY, CDR2 FYNNEI. CDR3 protein: CASSKETQYF. CDR3 DNA: TGTGCCAGCAGCAAAGAGACCCAGTACTTC. The entire variable domain, with the rest obtained from reference TRBV2 and TRBJ2-5, is as follows: EPEVTQTPSHQVTQMGQEVILRCVPISNHLYFYWYRQILGQKVEFLVSFYNNEISEKSEIFDDQFSVERPDGSNFTLKIRSTKLEDSAMYFCASSKETQYFGPGTRLLVL.

The V call is TRBV11-2, the J call TRBJ2-5; TRBD2 might be the D (5 bases). The CDR3 sequence is 12 residues long. The V gene lost 1 base and the J gene lost 8 bases, with 8 bases spanning the gap. Germline values: CDR1 SGHAT, CDR2 FQNNGV. The CDR3 coding sequence is TGTGCCAGCAGCTTAGTAGGGAGTACCCAGTACTTC. Its translation: CASSLVGSTQYF.

The chain couples TRBV11-2 to TRBJ1-2; 10 bases agree with TRBD1. This CDR3 region has 14 residues. J was trimmed by 8 bases and V by 5 bases; bases with no gene match: 8. From germline, CDR1 is SGHAT and CDR2 FQNNGV. The CDR3 reads CASSPGTGVGGYTF. The CDR3, as DNA: TGTGCCAGCAGCCCCGGGACAGGGGTCGGGGGCTACACCTTC.

The rearrangement uses TRBV6-5 and TRBJ2-5; D gene uncertain. Per the germline V gene, CDR1 is MNHEY and CDR2 is SVGAGI. CDR3 length equals 16 residues. Trimming shortened V by 2 bases and J by 7 bases, and 20 bases separated the two germline ends. The CDR3 here is CASSYAEDPLRGTQYF. The CDR3 DNA reads as TGTGCCAGCAGTTACGCGGAAGACCCGCTGAGAGGGACCCAGTACTTC.

This clone was counted a single time. This specimen includes other DNA sequences encoding the same CDR3. The V call is TRBV5-1, the J call TRBJ2-3; maybe TRBD1 (6 bases). This CDR3 spans 14 amino acids. The germline V and J ends were trimmed by 3 bases and 0 bases, with 8 bases remaining between them. Per germline, CDR1 SGHRS and CDR2 YFSETQ. The CDR3 nucleotides are TGCGCCAGCAGCTCCACAGGGAGCACAGATACGCAGTATTTT. It codes for CASSSTGSTDTQYF.

This chain uses TRBV5-1 with TRBJ1-1; no clear D gene. CDR1 and CDR2 from the germline V gene are SGHRS and YFSETQ. The CDR3 is 14 amino acids. Trimming removed 0 bases at V and 6 bases at J, with 12 bases between. This CDR3 is CASSLGGLRAEAFF. The CDR3 nucleotides are TGCGCCAGCAGCTTGGGTGGACTTCGGGCTGAAGCTTTCTTT.

The DNA of the CDR3 is TGTGCCAGCACGGGGGCAGATACGCAGTATTTT. It is translated as CASTGADTQYF. The gene calls are TRBV2 and TRBJ2-3; D is possibly TRBD2 (6 bases). V was cut by 7 bases and J by 4 bases, with 6 bases left in between. Looked up from germline, CDR1 is SNHLY and CDR2 is FYNNEI. CDR3 length: 11 residues.

V is TRBV27 and J is TRBJ2-7; TRBD2 is a possible D gene (6 bases). Trimming cost V 3 bases and J 2 bases, with 8 bases left between them. Germline CDR1 MNHEY, CDR2 SMNVEV (reference sequence). This CDR3 is 13 amino acids long. The CDR3 coding sequence is TGTGCCAGCAGTTTCGCGGGGCCCTACGAGCAGTACTTC. It yields the protein CASSFAGPYEQYF.

The chain joins TRBV5-1 to TRBJ2-3; weak D call: TRBD1 (6 bases). There are 15 residues in the CDR3. V was clipped by 10 bases and J by 1 base, with 19 bases between them. Germline assignment: CDR1 SGHRS and CDR2 YFSETQ. CDR3 protein: CASRRDRPRTDTQYF. As DNA, the CDR3 is TGCGCCTCAAGACGAGACAGGCCACGCACAGATACGCAGTATTTT.

The chain couples TRBV6-1 to TRBJ2-7; 8 positions agree with TRBD2. Germline V CDR1 and CDR2: MNHNS, SASEGT. CDR3 size: 19 residues. Trimming removed 1 base from V and 3 bases from J; junction bases left unmatched: 17. In DNA form, the CDR3 reads TGTGCCAGCAGTGAAGGGGCGGGAGGTGGTATAGTGGGTCGCTACGAGCAGTACTTC. Its protein is CASSEGAGGGIVGRYEQYF.